The 8 T cell receptor beta chains below were found in one sample sequenced in a study of Tregs in tolerant kidney transplant recipients. The method was immunoSEQ multiplex PCR; TCRdb's version includes in-frame clones alone and lacks a portion of them. Seen in this sample are 25,000 to 35,000 clones; the ten most common clones hold 6.5% to 8%. The material was CD8+ T cells from blood, obtained before the transplant. These receptor sequences come from a human donor who received a combined kidney and bone marrow transplant.

Turning to this clone: Read data end 3 residues before the CDR3 end; the end is taken from the germline J gene. The chain combines TRBV7-7 with TRBJ2-7, with TRBD2 as a possible D gene (7 bases). Germline CDR1 SSHAT, CDR2 FNYEAQ (reference sequence). Trimming pared 6 bases from V and 6 bases from J, leaving 15 bases between. CDR3 length: 13 amino acids. CDR3 sequence: CASSPGGAGEQYF. The sequenced CDR3 bases are TGTGCCAGCAGTCCGGGGGGCGCGGGCGAG.

A remark on this clone: The observed sequence ends 3 residues before the CDR3 terminus, with the missing tail filled in from the germline J gene. V and J are TRBV7-8 and TRBJ2-7; 7 bases fit TRBD1. CDR1 SGHVS and CDR2 FQNEAQ come from the germline V gene. V gave up 1 base and J gave up 2 bases; unmatched junction bases: 5. The CDR3 covers 15 residues. CDR3 sequence reads: CASSLGSTGTYEQYF. The covered CDR3 bases are TGTGCCAGCAGCTTAGGATCGACAGGGACCTACGAG.

Concerning this clone: The missing CDR3 end, 3 residues past where the read stops, is filled in from the germline J gene. The chain combines TRBV6-2 or TRBV6-3 with TRBJ1-1, with D possibly being TRBD1 (5 bases). In germline, CDR1 is MNHEY, CDR2 SVGEGT. The ends were cut back, 4 bases at V and 0 bases at J, with 12 bases in the middle. The length of the CDR3 is 15 residues. The CDR3 DNA, read in part, is TGTGCCAGCAGTTTCCCTCAGGGTATGAACACTGAA. The encoded protein is CASSFPQGMNTE. In full, the CDR3 reads CASSFPQGMNTEAFF.

To note about this clone: The read terminates 3 residues before the CDR3 end, so the remaining end is supplied by the germline J gene. The gene calls are TRBV6-2 or TRBV6-3 and TRBJ2-7; 9 bases align to TRBD1. Germline-derived CDR1 and CDR2 are MNHEY and SVGEGT. V lost 2 bases and J lost 5; bases outside the gene matches: 4. CDR3 size: 14 residues. This chain's CDR3 is CASSYRTGDHEQYF. The covered CDR3 bases are TGTGCCAGCAGTTACCGGACAGGGGACCACGAG.

Concerning this clone: The read halts 3 residues ahead of the CDR3 end, with the missing end drawn from the germline J gene. The chain combines TRBV6-2 or TRBV6-3 with TRBJ2-3, with 9 positions matching TRBD2. The CDR3 runs to 14 residues. V was pared by 5 bases and J by 6 bases, with 6 bases of the junction left unmatched. The germline gives CDR1 MNHEY, CDR2 SVGEGT. Here the CDR3 reads CASSPGLAHDTQYF. The sequenced CDR3 bases are TGTGCCAGCAGTCCGGGACTAGCTCACGATACG.

On this clone itself: From the germline J gene comes the end of the CDR3, since the read stops 3 residues before it. V and J are TRBV30 and TRBJ2-1; 12 nucleotides line up with TRBD2. Looked up from germline, CDR1 is GTSNPN and CDR2 is SVGIG (reference sequence). V was clipped by 5 bases and J by 7 bases; unmatched bases: 6. The CDR3 totals 14 residues. Here the CDR3 reads CAWWTSGMRNEQFF. CDR3 bases read: TGTGCCTGGTGGACTAGCGGGATGCGGAATGAG.

As to this clone: The read is 3 residues too short to cover the CDR3 end, so that end is filled in from the germline J gene. The chain joins TRBV5-1 to TRBJ1-4, with TRBD1 identical over 7 bases. The germline CDR1 and CDR2 sequences are SGHRS and YFSETQ. CDR3 length: 15 amino acids. The V and J ends lost 5 bases and 5 bases, in that order; junction bases with no gene match: 9. Incomplete CDR3 DNA: TGCGCCAGCAGTCCTAACCCGGGACAGAATGAAAAA. Encoded protein: CASSPNPGQNEK. The whole CDR3 sequence reads CASSPNPGQNEKLFF. The full variable domain, its missing parts supplied by reference TRBV5-1 and TRBJ1-4, is KAGVTQTPRYLIKTRGQQVTLSCSPISGHRSVSWYQQTPGQGLQFLFEYFSETQRNKGNFPGRFSGRQFSNSRSEMNVSTLELGDSALYLCASSPNPGQNEKLFFGSGTQLSVL.

As to this clone: The missing CDR3 end, 3 residues past where the read stops, is filled in from the germline J gene. J is TRBJ2-4 and V is TRBV29-1; D remains unclear. This CDR3 is 11 amino acids long. Germline V gene sequence: CDR1 SQVTM, CDR2 ANQGSEA. The CDR3 DNA, read in part, is TGCAGCGTTCCCGTCTCAGGAATT. Its protein product is CSVPVSGI. The whole CDR3 protein reads CSVPVSGIQYF.